This T cell receptor (beta chain) was identified in a study of blood T cell repertoires in COVID-19 (dated by TCRdb to 2020 to 2021). Some background on the complete study: The collaborator samples originated in the United States, Italy and Spain and spanned the acute and convalescent phases of COVID-19. Samples came from the ongoing ImmuneRACE study (first 160 participants) plus 1,254 subjects from 6 global collaborators. Deeply sampled blood TCRbeta repertoires from subjects exposed to, actively infected with, or recovered from COVID-19 were included in the dataset. The repertoires were made available in a free public database intended to serve as a resource for research on the immune response to SARS-CoV-2. Nearly every sample came with metadata listing a de-identified subject ID, COVID-19 status, age in years and sex. Where available, HLA class I and class II types were taken from metadata supplied by the sample provider and were not determined by assay-based typing. The prospective study material was composed of cDNA or gDNA derived from T cells, B-cell-depleted T cells, or PBMCs.

TCRbeta CDR3 regions were amplified from genomic DNA by means of the immunoSEQ Assay, a bias-controlled multiplex PCR. The paper's processing steps were these. The number of nucleated cells in each sample was estimated by amplification of reference gene primers within the assay. Sequence reads were collapsed and filtered to measure the absolute abundance of every unique TCRbeta CDR3 rearrangement. For each sample, productive Simpson clonality was calculated as the square root of Simpson's diversity index across productive rearrangements. Entries here come from immuneACCESS through TCRdb and include only in-frame sequences with V and J called. Some clones fail to appear in such tables; in the studies checked, an unresolved V gene covers under half of the shortfall, and the cause of the remainder is unknown. Clone size and V and J calls were adopted from that table, with D and trimming inferred from the DNA. The sample has about 520,000 clones on record, roughly 88% of them singletons. About 3.2% of the sample rests with the top ten.

Whole blood was collected in K2EDTA tubes by collaborating institutions according to the institutions' own protocols. For TCRbeta analysis, collaborators shipped samples as frozen whole blood, isolated PBMCs, or DNA extracted from either of those sample types. Per the germline V gene, SNHLY is the CDR1 and FYNNEI is the CDR2. V lost 7 bases and J lost 0 bases, and the count of bases not matched to a germline gene is 8. Including cysteine and phenylalanine, the CDR3 has 15 amino acids. Of the read, only the CDR3 DNA is kept; its 45 bases are in frame from base 1. In regard to this clone: Its specific antigen is unknown. The record has no base qualities; no much larger clone is one base away.

Study-wide conclusions, independent of this receptor: The quantity of clinical and demographic metadata differed by source and by participant and was supplied without curation.

The specimen was peripheral blood. This receptor was identified in a human donor in a cohort sampled during active COVID-19. The sequence links TRBV2 to TRBJ2-7; 8 junctional bases match TRBD2. The nucleotide sequence is given as TGTGCCAGCAACCCCCGACTAGCGTACTCCTACGAGCAGTACTTC. This codes for CASNPRLAYSYEQYF.